This entry lists 17 T cell receptor beta chains sequenced from one sample in a study of T cells in Graves' hyperthyroidism and ophthalmopathy. Researchers amplified the TCR beta CDR3 regions from RNA transcripts. With the HTBI primer set, the TCR CDR3 went through a first round of RT-PCR. Each CDR3 protein is one row after TCRdb ran MiXCR on the multiplex PCR reads. The sample consists of under 750,000 distinct CDR3 sequences, around a sixth of them appearing once. The sequenced material came from blood. The receptors here all came from a woman in her fifties or sixties with Graves' hyperthyroidism that later progressed to Graves' ophthalmopathy.

There are many counts of this clonotype. The chain has TRBV27 and TRBJ2-7; 7 bases map to TRBD1. V lost 6 bases and J lost 2; bases outside the gene matches: 4. CDR1 MNHEY and CDR2 SMNVEV come from the germline V gene (reference sequence). The CDR3 is 13 residues long. CDR3 bases: TGTGCCAGCAGCCTCCAGGGGGCCTACGAGCAGTACTTC. Translation: CASSLQGAYEQYF.

This clonotype turned up a few times. The chain links TRBV29-1 to TRBJ2-3, with D perhaps matching TRBD1 (5 bases). The V end was cut by 4 bases, the J end by 1 base, with 9 bases between. This CDR3 has 13 residues. Germline CDR1 reads SQVTM; CDR2 reads ANQGSEA. The DNA of the CDR3 is TGCAGCGTTGGGGGCCAGGGCACAGATACGCAGTATTTT. This encodes CSVGGQGTDTQYF.

This clonotype was found many times. The chain has TRBV7-3 and TRBJ1-1, with no clear D. The CDR3 has 16 residues. Germline values: CDR1 SGHTA, CDR2 FQGTGA. V was clipped by 1 base and J by 0 bases, with 12 bases between them. Here the CDR3 reads CASSLNGNTLNTEAFF. CDR3 sequence (DNA): TGTGCCAGCAGCTTAAACGGGAACACGTTGAACACTGAAGCTTTCTTT.

This clonotype was counted between two and nine times. The V call is TRBV6-1, the J call TRBJ1-1, with D uncertain. Germline V CDR1 and CDR2: MNHNS, SASEGT. The V gene lost 3 bases and the J gene lost 0 bases, with 8 bases spanning the gap. The CDR3 runs 14 residues. The CDR3 reads CASSDNSLNTEAFF. CDR3 coding DNA: TGTGCCAGCAGTGATAACAGCTTGAACACTGAAGCTTTCTTT.

This clonotype has a count of ten or more. The junction departs from germline at one end; a sequencing error may be responsible. The chain joins TRBV5-1 to TRBJ1-1; D uncertain. The V gene's germline CDR1 is SGHRS and CDR2 YFSETQ. CDR3 length: 12 residues. The CDR3 bases are TGTGCCAGCAGCCTTGGTACCACTGAAGCTTTCTTT. The encoded protein is CASSLGTTEAFF.

This chain connects TRBV4-1 to TRBJ2-3; D gene uncertain. V was clipped by 0 bases and J by 2 bases, with 6 bases between them. The germline CDR1 and CDR2 sequences are MGHRA and YSYEKL. The CDR3 has 14 amino acids. The CDR3 spells CASSQDANTDTQYF. CDR3 DNA sequence: TGCGCCAGCAGCCAAGATGCCAACACAGATACGCAGTATTTT.

This clonotype was picked up many times. The chain has TRBV3-1 and TRBJ1-5; D gene ambiguous. Per the germline V gene, CDR1 is LGHDT and CDR2 is YNNKEL (reference sequence). Trimming left V 8 bases short and J 6 bases short, with 20 bases between. CDR3 length: 15 amino acids. The CDR3 DNA reads as TGTGCCAGCGGCCCCACGAGGGTTCTTGGTCAGCCCCAGCATTTT. Amino acid sequence: CASGPTRVLGQPQHF.

This clonotype was detected many times. Possible read error: a much larger clone is one base away. The V and J genes are TRBV7-9 and TRBJ1-1, with D possibly matching TRBD1 (6 bases). This CDR3 has 13 residues. CDR1 and CDR2 (germline): SEHNR, FQNEAQ (reference sequence). V lost 5 bases and J lost 3, with 10 bases in between. The DNA of the CDR3 is TGTGCCAGCAGCCAAAGGGGGGACACTGAAGCTTTCTTT. Protein sequence: CASSQRGDTEAFF.

Notes on this clonotype: A much larger clone differs from this one at a single base, so this may be a read error. The V call is TRBV20-1, the J call TRBJ1-5, with D possibly being TRBD1 (5 bases). The germline V gene encodes CDR1 DFQATT and CDR2 SNEGSKA (reference sequence). V was clipped by 6 bases and J by 1 base, with 19 bases between them. This CDR3 is 16 amino acids long. The CDR3 DNA is TGCAGTGCCTTAGAGCCCCCGGGACGAAGCAATCAGCCCCAGCATTTT. Residues: CSALEPPGRSNQPQHF.

J is TRBJ2-4 and V is TRBV12-3 or TRBV12-4, with 8 bases identical to TRBD1. The CDR3 is made up of 13 amino acids. V dropped 6 bases and J dropped 14; count of bases not matched to a gene: 12. The CDR3 sequence is CASSPTGQGKEYF. The CDR3, as DNA: TGTGCCAGCAGCCCAACCGGACAGGGTAAAGAGTACTTC.

This clonotype was seen a handful of times. The J gene is TRBJ2-6, the V gene TRBV6-2 or TRBV6-3; D may correspond to TRBD1 or TRBD2 (5 bases each). Between the trimmed V and J ends, which lost 2 bases and 4 bases, there was a span of 12 bases. The CDR3 contains 16 residues. Per germline, CDR1 MNHEY and CDR2 SVGEGT. The DNA of the CDR3 is TGTGCCAGCAGTTACATCGGGGCGGAAGGGGCCAACGTCCTGACTTTC. Its protein is CASSYIGAEGANVLTF.

This clonotype was picked up many times. The rearrangement links TRBV11-2 to TRBJ2-2; 14 bases match TRBD2. The germline V gene encodes CDR1 SGHAT and CDR2 FQNNGV. Losses at the gene ends were 5 bases for V and 2 bases for J; bases not matched to a gene: 7. The CDR3 contains 18 residues. In DNA form, the CDR3 reads TGTGCCAGCAGCCCAGGACTAGCGGGGGGAGCAAACACCGGGGAGCTGTTTTTT. Protein: CASSPGLAGGANTGELFF.

With respect to this clonotype: One end of the junction varies from germline; a read error may be responsible. The chain combines TRBV5-1 with TRBJ1-5; 9 bases map to TRBD1. Looked up from germline, CDR1 is SGHRS and CDR2 is YFSETQ. There are 16 residues in the CDR3. CDR3 nucleotide sequence: TGTGCCAGCAGCTCGGGACAGGGTGATAGCAATCAGCCCCTGCATTTT. It yields the protein CASSSGQGDSNQPLHF.

This clonotype has more than one count but fewer than ten. The V gene is TRBV24-1, the J gene TRBJ2-1; D not resolved. This CDR3 is 13 amino acids long. Germline-derived CDR1 and CDR2 are KGHDR and SFDVKD. Trimming stripped 9 bases from V and 6 bases from J, with 14 bases between. The CDR3 sequence: CATGQFGVNEQFF. In DNA form, the CDR3 reads TGTGCCACCGGCCAATTTGGGGTCAATGAGCAGTTCTTC.

This clonotype has ten or more counts. The V call is TRBV30, the J call TRBJ1-2; D call uncertain. CDR3 length: 11 amino acids. V shed 2 bases and J shed 7 bases, with 8 bases lying between them. Germline-derived CDR1 and CDR2 are GTSNPN and SVGIG (reference sequence). The CDR3 sequence is CAWSIGSGYTF. DNA for the CDR3: TGTGCCTGGAGTATCGGATCTGGCTACACCTTC.

This clonotype was found many times. The chain carries TRBV3-1 and TRBJ1-3; a possible D gene is TRBD1 (5 bases). CDR1 is LGHDT and CDR2 is YNNKEL in the germline V gene (reference sequence). The CDR3 extends over 14 amino acids. V lost 4 bases and J 4 bases, leaving 11 bases between the germline ends. The CDR3 sequence is CASSRGTEGNTIYF. In nucleotides, the CDR3 is TGTGCCAGCAGCCGGGGGACGGAAGGAAACACCATATATTTT. Full variable domain (rest looked up from reference TRBV3-1 and TRBJ1-3): DTAVSQTPKYLVTQMGNDKSIKCEQNLGHDTMYWYKQDSKKFLKIMFSYNNKELIINETVPNRFSPKSPDKAHLNLHINSLELGDSAVYFCASSRGTEGNTIYFGEGSWLTVV.

The genes are TRBV25-1 and TRBJ2-7; D uncertain. CDR3 size: 13 residues. The germline V gene has CDR1 MGHDK and CDR2 SYGVNS. The ends were cut back, 6 bases at V and 0 bases at J, with 9 bases in the middle. The CDR3 sequence is CASRGFSSYEQYF. The CDR3 nucleotides are TGTGCCAGCAGGGGCTTCAGCTCCTACGAGCAGTACTTC.